A selection of T cell receptor beta chains follows, all from one sample in a study of CD4+ T cells in melanoma. TCRdb's copy holds only in-frame clones and misses some; the assay was immunoSEQ multiplex PCR. The table has over 5,500 clones, around 50% seen once. Sequencing input: cells from a culture (not recorded whether cultured in vitro). These receptors originate from a human donor with melanoma. CDR3s include the opening cysteine and the closing phenylalanine or tryptophan. D genes are given only for firm matches. Clone size is shown for a subset of rows, as once, few, many or a class of expanded clone.

clone_size,v_call,d_call,j_call,cdr3_aa,cdr3_nt
NA,TRBV14,TRBD2,TRBJ2-3,CASSHHRGGTDTQYF,TGTGCCAGCAGCCATCATCGGGGGGGCACAGATACGCAGTATTTT
few,TRBV6-6,TRBD1,TRBJ1-1,CASSHQRTGLNTEAFF,TGTGCCAGCAGCCATCAGAGGACAGGGTTGAACACTGAAGCTTTCTTT
NA,TRBV5-1,TRBD2,TRBJ2-2,CASSFLAGGRVTGELFF,TGCGCCAGCAGCTTTCTAGCGGGGGGGCGTGTGACCGGGGAGCTGTTTTTT
NA,TRBV30,TRBD1,TRBJ2-7,CAWRGQGASYEQYF,TGTGCCTGGAGGGGACAGGGGGCTTCGTACGAGCAGTACTTC
few,TRBV6-6,NA,TRBJ1-5,CASSIGFGNQPQHF,TGTGCCAGCAGTATAGGGTTCGGCAATCAGCCCCAGCATTTT
NA,TRBV13,NA,TRBJ2-6,CASSPTGGANVLTF,TGTGCCAGCAGCCCGACGGGGGGGGCCAACGTCCTGACTTTC
NA,TRBV7-9,NA,TRBJ2-3,CASSLGRAADTQYF,TGTGCCAGCAGCTTAGGTAGGGCGGCAGATACGCAGTATTTT
NA,TRBV5-1,NA,TRBJ2-3,CASSLDRASTDTQYF,TGCGCCAGCAGCTTGGACAGAGCTAGCACAGATACGCAGTATTTT
few,TRBV4-1,NA,TRBJ2-1,CASSLEHAGKNEQFF,TGCGCCAGCAGCCTCGAACACGCGGGGAAGAATGAGCAGTTCTTC
NA,TRBV7-8,NA,TRBJ2-2,CASSFEWTGELFF,TGTGCCAGCAGCTTTGAGTGGACCGGGGAGCTGTTTTTT
NA,TRBV5-1,TRBD1,TRBJ1-1,CASSFSIQGTEAFF,TGCGCCAGCAGCTTTAGTATACAGGGGACTGAAGCTTTCTTT
few,TRBV11-3,TRBD1,TRBJ1-1,CASSLQGGNTEAFF,TGTGCCAGCAGCCTCCAGGGGGGGAACACTGAAGCTTTCTTT
NA,TRBV5-1,TRBD2,TRBJ2-5,CASSSTSGGAETQYF,TGCGCCAGCAGCTCTACTAGCGGGGGGGCAGAGACCCAGTACTTC
NA,TRBV7-6,NA,TRBJ2-3,CASSLSMPAHGDTQYF,TGTGCCAGCAGCTTATCGATGCCAGCTCATGGGGATACGCAGTATTTT
medium-sized,TRBV6-1,NA,TRBJ2-1,CASSGGYNEQFF,TGTGCCAGCAGTGGTGGTTACAATGAGCAGTTCTTC
NA,TRBV6-5,NA,TRBJ1-6,CASSRIPGDSPLHF,TGTGCCAGCAGTCGGATTCCGGGGGATTCACCCCTCCACTTT
NA,TRBV5-1,NA,TRBJ1-1,CASSLTPVNTEAFF,TGCGCCAGCAGCTTGACCCCAGTGAACACTGAAGCTTTCTTT
NA,TRBV7-8,TRBD1,TRBJ1-1,CASSPDREGRDGEAFF,TGTGCCAGCAGCCCCGACAGGGAGGGACGCGACGGTGAAGCTTTCTTT
NA,TRBV4-1,NA,TRBJ1-6,CASSQPRQGPRSPLHF,TGCGCCAGCAGCCAACCACGACAAGGGCCTAGGTCACCCCTCCACTTT
few,TRBV4-1,NA,TRBJ2-7,CASSQDRTQPFYEQYF,TGCGCCAGCAGCCAAGATCGGACCCAGCCTTTCTACGAGCAGTACTTC
few,TRBV11-2,NA,TRBJ1-1,CASSLRSSRGNTEAFF,TGTGCCAGCAGCTTACGGAGTTCCCGAGGGAACACTGAAGCTTTCTTT
few,TRBV29-1,TRBD2,TRBJ2-7,CSVWTSGFYEQYF,TGCAGCGTTTGGACTAGCGGGTTCTACGAGCAGTACTTC
NA,TRBV5-1,NA,TRBJ1-2,CASSPGVNYGYTF,TGCGCCAGTTCCCCGGGGGTTAACTATGGCTACACCTTC
NA,TRBV4-1,NA,TRBJ1-2,CASSQAGIGFSYTF,TGCGCCAGCAGCCAAGCAGGGATTGGGTTTAGCTACACCTTC
NA,TRBV2,NA,TRBJ1-1,CASKRLNTEAFF,TGTGCCAGCAAGAGGTTGAACACTGAAGCTTTCTTT
NA,TRBV9,TRBD1,TRBJ1-4,CASSEGDRELGKLFF,TGTGCCAGCAGTGAGGGGGACAGGGAATTAGGAAAACTGTTTTTT
NA,TRBV29-1,NA,TRBJ1-2,CSATGKPNYGYTF,TGCAGCGCCACAGGGAAACCTAACTATGGCTACACCTTC